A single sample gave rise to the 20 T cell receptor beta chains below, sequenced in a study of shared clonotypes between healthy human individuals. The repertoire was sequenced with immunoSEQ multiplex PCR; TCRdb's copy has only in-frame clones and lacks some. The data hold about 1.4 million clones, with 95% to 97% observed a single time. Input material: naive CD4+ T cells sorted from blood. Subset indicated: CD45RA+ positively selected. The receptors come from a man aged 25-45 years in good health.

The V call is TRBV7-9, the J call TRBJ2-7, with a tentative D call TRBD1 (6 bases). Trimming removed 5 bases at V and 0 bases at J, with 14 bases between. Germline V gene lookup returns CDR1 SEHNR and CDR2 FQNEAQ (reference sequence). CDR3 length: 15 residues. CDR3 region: CASSQQGPSSYEQYF. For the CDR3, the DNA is TGTGCCAGCAGCCAACAGGGACCAAGCTCCTACGAGCAGTACTTC.

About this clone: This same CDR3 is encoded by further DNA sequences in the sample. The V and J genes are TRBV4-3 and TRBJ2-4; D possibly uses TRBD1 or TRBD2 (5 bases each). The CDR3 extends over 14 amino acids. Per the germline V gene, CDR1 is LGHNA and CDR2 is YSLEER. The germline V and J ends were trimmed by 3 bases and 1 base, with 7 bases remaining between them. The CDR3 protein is CASSQGVAKNIQYF. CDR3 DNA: TGCGCCAGCAGCCAGGGGGTGGCCAAAAACATTCAGTACTTC.

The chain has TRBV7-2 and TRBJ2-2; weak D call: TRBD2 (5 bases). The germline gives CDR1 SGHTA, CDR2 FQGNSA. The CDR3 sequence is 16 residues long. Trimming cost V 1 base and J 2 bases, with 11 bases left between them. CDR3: CASSLELVGNTGELFF. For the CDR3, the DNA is TGTGCCAGCAGCTTAGAACTAGTCGGCAACACCGGGGAGCTGTTTTTT.

CDR3 in amino acids: CASSSRGLAGVGYEQYF. The DNA for the CDR3 is TGTGCCAGCAGCTCCCGGGGACTAGCGGGGGTAGGCTACGAGCAGTACTTC. This chain joins TRBV27 and TRBJ2-7; 14 nucleotides match TRBD2. Germline V gene data show CDR1 as MNHEY and CDR2 as SMNVEV (reference sequence). V trimming: 6 bases; J trimming: 3 bases; junction bases outside the gene matches: 10. The CDR3 has 17 residues.

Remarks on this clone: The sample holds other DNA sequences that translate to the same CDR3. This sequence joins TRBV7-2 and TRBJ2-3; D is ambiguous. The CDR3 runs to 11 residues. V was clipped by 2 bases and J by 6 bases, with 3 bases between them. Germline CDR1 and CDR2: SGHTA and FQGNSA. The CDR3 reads CASSLSDTQYF. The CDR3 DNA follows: TGTGCCAGCAGCTTATCCGATACGCAGTATTTT.

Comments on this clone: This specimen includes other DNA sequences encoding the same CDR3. The CDR3 sequence is CASSLSPEETQYF. CDR3 nucleotides: TGCGCCAGCAGCTTGAGTCCAGAAGAGACCCAGTACTTC. The gene calls are TRBV5-1 and TRBJ2-5; D is unclear. V was pared by 1 base and J by 3 bases, with 7 bases between. The CDR3 is made up of 13 amino acids. Germline loops: CDR1 SGHRS, CDR2 YFSETQ.

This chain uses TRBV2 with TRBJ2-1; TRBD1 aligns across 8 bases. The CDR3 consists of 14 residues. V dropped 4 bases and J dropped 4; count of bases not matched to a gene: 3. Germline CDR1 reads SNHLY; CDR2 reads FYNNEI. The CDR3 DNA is TGTGCCAGCAGTGGTTGGGACAGGTACAATGAGCAGTTCTTC. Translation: CASSGWDRYNEQFF.

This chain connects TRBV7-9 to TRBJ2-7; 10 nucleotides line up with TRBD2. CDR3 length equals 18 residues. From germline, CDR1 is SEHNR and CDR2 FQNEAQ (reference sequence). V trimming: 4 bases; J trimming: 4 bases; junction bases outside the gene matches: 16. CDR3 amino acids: CASSSPGLAGVFGYEQYF. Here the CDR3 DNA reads TGTGCCAGCAGCTCGCCGGGGCTAGCGGGAGTTTTTGGGTACGAGCAGTACTTC.

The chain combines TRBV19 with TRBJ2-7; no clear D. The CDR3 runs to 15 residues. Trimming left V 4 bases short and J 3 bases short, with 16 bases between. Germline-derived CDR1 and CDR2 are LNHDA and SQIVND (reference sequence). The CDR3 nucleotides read TGTGCCAGTAGTAGAAGCGTCCAATGGAACTACGAGCAGTACTTC. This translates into CASSRSVQWNYEQYF.

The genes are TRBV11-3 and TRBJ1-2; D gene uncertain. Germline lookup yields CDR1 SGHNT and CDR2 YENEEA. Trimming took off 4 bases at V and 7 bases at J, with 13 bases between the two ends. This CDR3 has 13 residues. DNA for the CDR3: TGTGCCAGCAGCTCCCCGGGCGGTGGTGGCTACACCTTC. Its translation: CASSSPGGGGYTF.

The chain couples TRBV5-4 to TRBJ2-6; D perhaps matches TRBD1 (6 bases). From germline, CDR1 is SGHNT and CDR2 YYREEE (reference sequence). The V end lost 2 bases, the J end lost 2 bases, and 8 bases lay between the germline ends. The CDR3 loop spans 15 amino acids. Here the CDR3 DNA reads TGTGCCAGCAGCTTCGGGACACCTGGGGCCAACGTCCTGACTTTC. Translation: CASSFGTPGANVLTF.

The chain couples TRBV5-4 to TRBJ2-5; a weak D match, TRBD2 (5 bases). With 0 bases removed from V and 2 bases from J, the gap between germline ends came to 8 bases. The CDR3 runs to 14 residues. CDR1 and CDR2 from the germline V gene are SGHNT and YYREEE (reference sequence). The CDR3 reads CASSLGGMQETQYF. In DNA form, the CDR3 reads TGTGCCAGCAGCTTGGGAGGGATGCAAGAGACCCAGTACTTC.

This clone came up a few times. CDR3 DNA sequence: TGTGCCAGCAGCGTAACAGGGCTGGGGTATGGCTACACCTTC. Translation gives CASSVTGLGYGYTF. The chain recombines TRBV11-2 with TRBJ1-2; D perhaps matches TRBD1 (6 bases). CDR1 is SGHAT, CDR2 FQNNGV, per germline. CDR3 length: 14 residues. V shed 5 bases and J shed 5 bases, with 15 bases lying between them. Full variable domain (remainder filled in from reference TRBV11-2 and TRBJ1-2): EAGVAQSPRYKIIEKRQSVAFWCNPISGHATLYWYQQILGQGPKLLIQFQNNGVVDDSQLPKDRFSAERLKGVDSTLKIQPAKLEDSAVYLCASSVTGLGYGYTFGSGTRLTVV.

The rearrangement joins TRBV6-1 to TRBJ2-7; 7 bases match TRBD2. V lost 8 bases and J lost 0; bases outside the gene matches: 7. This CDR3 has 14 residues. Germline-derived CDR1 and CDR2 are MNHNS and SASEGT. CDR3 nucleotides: TGTGCCAGCCAACTAGCGTCGAGCTCCTACGAGCAGTACTTC. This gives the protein CASQLASSSYEQYF.

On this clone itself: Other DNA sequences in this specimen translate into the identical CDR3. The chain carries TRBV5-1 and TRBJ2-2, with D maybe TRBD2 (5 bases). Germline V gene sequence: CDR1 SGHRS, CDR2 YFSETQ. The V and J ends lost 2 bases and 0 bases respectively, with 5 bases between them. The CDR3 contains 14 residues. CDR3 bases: TGCGCCAGCAGCTTACTAGCGAACACCGGGGAGCTGTTTTTT. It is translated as CASSLLANTGELFF.

CDR3 protein: CASSPGYQETQYF. The CDR3 bases are TGTGCCAGCAGCCCAGGTTACCAAGAGACCCAGTACTTC. The chain combines TRBV7-3 with TRBJ2-5; no clear D gene. The CDR3 loop spans 13 amino acids. CDR1 is SGHTA and CDR2 is FQGTGA in the germline V gene. Trimming cost V 5 bases and J 0 bases, with 7 bases left between them.

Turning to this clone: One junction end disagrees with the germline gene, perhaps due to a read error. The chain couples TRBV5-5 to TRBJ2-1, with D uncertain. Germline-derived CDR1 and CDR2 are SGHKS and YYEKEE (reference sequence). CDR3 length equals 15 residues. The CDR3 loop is CASSYEETSYNERFF. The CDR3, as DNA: TGTGCCAGCAGCTACGAAGAAACCAGCTACAATGAGCGGTTCTTC.

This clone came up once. The CDR3 spells CASRETGAPTDTQYF. DNA for the CDR3: TGTGCCAGCAGAGAAACAGGAGCCCCCACAGATACGCAGTATTTT. The chain is built from TRBV25-1 and TRBJ2-3, with a tentative D call TRBD1 (5 bases). The CDR3 is made up of 15 amino acids. Germline CDR1 reads MGHDK; CDR2 reads SYGVNS. Trimming removed 6 bases at V and 2 bases at J, with 15 bases between.

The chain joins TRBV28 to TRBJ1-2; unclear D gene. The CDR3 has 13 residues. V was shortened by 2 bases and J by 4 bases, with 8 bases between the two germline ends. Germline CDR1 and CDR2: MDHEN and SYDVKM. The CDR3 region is CASSLKGGYGYTF. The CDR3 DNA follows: TGTGCCAGCAGTTTAAAGGGTGGCTATGGCTACACCTTC.

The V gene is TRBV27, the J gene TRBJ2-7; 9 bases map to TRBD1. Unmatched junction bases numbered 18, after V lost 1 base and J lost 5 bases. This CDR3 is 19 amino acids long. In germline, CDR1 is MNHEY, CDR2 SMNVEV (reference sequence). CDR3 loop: CASSLLTGGMSHTLDEQYF. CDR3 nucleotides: TGTGCCAGCAGTTTATTGACAGGGGGAATGTCCCATACTCTGGACGAGCAGTACTTC.